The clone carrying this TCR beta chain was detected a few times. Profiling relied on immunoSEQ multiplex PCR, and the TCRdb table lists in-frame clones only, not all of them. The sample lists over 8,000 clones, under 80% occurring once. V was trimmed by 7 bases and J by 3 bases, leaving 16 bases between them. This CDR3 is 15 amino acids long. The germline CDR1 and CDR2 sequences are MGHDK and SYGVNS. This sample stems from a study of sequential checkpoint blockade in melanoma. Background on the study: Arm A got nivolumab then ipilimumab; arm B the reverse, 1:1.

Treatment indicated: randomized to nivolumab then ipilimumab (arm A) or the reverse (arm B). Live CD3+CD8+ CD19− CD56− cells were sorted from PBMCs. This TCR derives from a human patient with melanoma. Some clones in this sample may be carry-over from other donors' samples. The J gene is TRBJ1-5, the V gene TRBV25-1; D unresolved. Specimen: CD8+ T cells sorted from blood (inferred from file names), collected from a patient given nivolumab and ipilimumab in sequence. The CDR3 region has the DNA TGTGCCAGCACCGCCCCTGAGGGTTACAATCAGCCCCAGCATTTT. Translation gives CASTAPEGYNQPQHF.